These T cell receptor beta chains were read from a single sample in a study of TIL therapy for anti-PD-1-resistant metastatic lung cancer. Sequencing used immunoSEQ multiplex PCR; TCRdb keeps in-frame clones, though not all of them. This sample has some 10,000 clones; 65% to 80% occur once, and the top ten carry roughly an eighth. The source was tumor tissue, collected at baseline. Receptors originate from a person aged 25-79 years with non-small cell lung cancer. The CDR3 runs from the conserved cysteine through the conserved F or W. The order of the fields is V gene, J gene, D gene, clone size, CDR3 protein, CDR3 DNA. A D gene is named only where the DNA matches it firmly. Clone sizes are given selectively: once, few, many, or a class where the clone is expanded.

>TRBV28|TRBJ1-2|-|-
CASSLGSVMGANYGYTF
TGTGCCAGCAGTTTAGGCTCAGTCATGGGGGCTAACTATGGCTACACCTTC
>TRBV4-2|TRBJ2-7|-|-
CASSQDMVLTIPYEQYF
TGTGCCAGCAGCCAAGATATGGTTTTAACTATTCCCTACGAGCAGTACTTC
>TRBV7-2|TRBJ2-1|TRBD2|few
CASSLTSGPYNEQFF
TGTGCCAGCAGCTTAACTAGCGGACCCTACAATGAGCAGTTCTTC
>TRBV6-5|TRBJ1-5|-|few
CASSTGNQPQHF
TGTGCCAGCAGTACTGGCAATCAGCCCCAGCATTTT
>TRBV19|TRBJ2-1|TRBD2|once
CASSSGLAGGREQFF
TGTGCCAGTTCCTCCGGACTAGCTGGGGGCAGGGAGCAGTTCTTC
>TRBV11-3|TRBJ2-7|-|-
CASSLDRRDEQYF
TGTGCCAGCAGCTTAGATAGAAGGGACGAGCAGTACTTC
>TRBV4-3|TRBJ2-7|-|once
CASSQDITESYEQYF
TGCGCCAGCAGCCAAGATATCACAGAATCCTACGAGCAGTACTTC
>TRBV5-4|TRBJ1-2|-|-
CASSQGVGGYTF
TGTGCCAGCAGCCAAGGGGTAGGAGGCTACACCTTC
>TRBV9|TRBJ2-6|-|-
CASSEGGGGLLTF
TGTGCCAGCAGTGAGGGGGGAGGGGGCCTCCTTACTTTC
>TRBV14|TRBJ2-7|-|-
CASERDYEQYF
TGTGCCAGCGAGAGGGACTACGAGCAGTACTTC
>TRBV28|TRBJ1-5|-|-
CASSLYTGSQGNQPQHF
TGTGCCAGCAGTTTATATACAGGGAGTCAGGGTAATCAGCCCCAGCATTTT
>TRBV6-6|TRBJ1-1|-|-
CASNTNRGTEAFF
TGTGCCAGCAATACCAACCGAGGCACTGAAGCTTTCTTT
>TRBV5-1|TRBJ1-2|-|-
CASSRGPENYGYTF
TGCGCCAGCAGCCGCGGACCGGAGAACTATGGCTACACCTTC
>TRBV27|TRBJ1-5|-|few
CASSNQGTHQPQHF
TGTGCCAGCAGTAATCAGGGTACCCATCAGCCCCAGCATTTT
>TRBV29-1|TRBJ2-5|TRBD2|-
CSAERAGGSETQYF
TGCAGCGCTGAGAGAGCGGGGGGGAGTGAGACCCAGTACTTC
>TRBV2|TRBJ2-2|-|-
CASSLGSGELFF
TGTGCCAGCAGTTTAGGCTCGGGGGAGCTGTTTTTT